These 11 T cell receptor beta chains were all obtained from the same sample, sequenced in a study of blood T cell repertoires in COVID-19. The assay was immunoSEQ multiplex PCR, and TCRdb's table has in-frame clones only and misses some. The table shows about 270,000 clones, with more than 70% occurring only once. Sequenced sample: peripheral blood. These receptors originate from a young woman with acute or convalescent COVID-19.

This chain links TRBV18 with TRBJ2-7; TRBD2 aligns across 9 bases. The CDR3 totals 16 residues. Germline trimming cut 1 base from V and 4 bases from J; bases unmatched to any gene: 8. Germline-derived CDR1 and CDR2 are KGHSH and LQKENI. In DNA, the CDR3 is TGTGCCAGCTCACCACAGTCTAGCGGGAAACCTTACGAGCAGTACTTC. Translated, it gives CASSPQSSGKPYEQYF.

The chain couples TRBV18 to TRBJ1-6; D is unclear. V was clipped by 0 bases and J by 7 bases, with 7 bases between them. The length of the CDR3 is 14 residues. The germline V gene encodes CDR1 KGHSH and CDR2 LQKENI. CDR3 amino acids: CASSPPSVNSPLHF. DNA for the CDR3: TGTGCCAGCTCACCACCGTCCGTAAATTCACCCCTCCACTTT.

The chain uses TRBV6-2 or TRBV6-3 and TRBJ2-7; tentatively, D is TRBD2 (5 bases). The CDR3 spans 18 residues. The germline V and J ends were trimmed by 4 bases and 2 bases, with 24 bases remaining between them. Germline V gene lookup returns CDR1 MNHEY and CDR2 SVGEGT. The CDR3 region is CASSSPVLLAGLPYEQYF. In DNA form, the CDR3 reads TGTGCCAGCAGTTCTCCAGTTTTGCTGGCGGGTCTTCCCTACGAGCAGTACTTC.

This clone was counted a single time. The CDR3 here is CASSSDSREVQETQYF. Written as DNA, the CDR3 is TGTGCCAGCAGCTCTGACAGTCGTGAGGTACAAGAGACCCAGTACTTC. V and J are TRBV7-2 and TRBJ2-5, with D possibly TRBD1 on 5 matching bases. Deletions cut 4 bases from V and 2 bases from J, with 17 bases between. The CDR3 has 16 amino acids. Germline CDR1 and CDR2: SGHTA and FQGNSA.

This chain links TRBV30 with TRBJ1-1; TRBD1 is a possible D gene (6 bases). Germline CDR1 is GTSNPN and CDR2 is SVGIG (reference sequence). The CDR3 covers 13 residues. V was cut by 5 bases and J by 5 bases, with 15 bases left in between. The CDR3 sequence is CAWSWGGHTEAFF. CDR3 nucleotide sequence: TGTGCCTGGTCGTGGGGGGGACATACTGAAGCTTTCTTT.

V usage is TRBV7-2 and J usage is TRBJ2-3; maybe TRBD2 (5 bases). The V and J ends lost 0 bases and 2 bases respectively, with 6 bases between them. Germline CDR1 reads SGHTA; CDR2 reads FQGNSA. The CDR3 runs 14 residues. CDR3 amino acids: CASSLAGATDTQYF. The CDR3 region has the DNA TGTGCCAGCAGCTTAGCGGGAGCCACAGATACGCAGTATTTT.

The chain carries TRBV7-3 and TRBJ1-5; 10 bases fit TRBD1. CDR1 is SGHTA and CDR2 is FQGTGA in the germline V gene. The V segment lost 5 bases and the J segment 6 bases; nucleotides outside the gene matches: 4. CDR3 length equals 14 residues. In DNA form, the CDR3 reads TGTGCCAGCAGCAAGACAGGGGGCAGTCAGCCCCAGCATTTT. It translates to CASSKTGGSQPQHF.

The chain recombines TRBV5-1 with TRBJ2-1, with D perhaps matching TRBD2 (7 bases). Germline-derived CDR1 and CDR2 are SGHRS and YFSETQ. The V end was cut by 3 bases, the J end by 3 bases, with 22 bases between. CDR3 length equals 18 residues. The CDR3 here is CASSSTRPGGGNYNEQFF. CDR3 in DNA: TGCGCCAGCAGCTCAACTAGGCCGGGGGGCGGAAACTACAATGAGCAGTTCTTC.

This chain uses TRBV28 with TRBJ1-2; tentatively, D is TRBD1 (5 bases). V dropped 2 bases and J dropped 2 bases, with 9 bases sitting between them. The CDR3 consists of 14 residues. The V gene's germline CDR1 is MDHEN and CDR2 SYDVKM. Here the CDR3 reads CASSLGGSNYGYTF. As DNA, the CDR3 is TGTGCCAGCAGTTTAGGGGGGTCCAACTATGGCTACACCTTC.

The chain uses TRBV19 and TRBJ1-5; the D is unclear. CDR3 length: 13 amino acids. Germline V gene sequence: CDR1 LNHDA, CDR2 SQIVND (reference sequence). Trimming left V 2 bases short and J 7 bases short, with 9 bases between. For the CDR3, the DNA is TGTGCCAGTAGTATACGGACTGGCCAGCCCCAGCATTTT. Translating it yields CASSIRTGQPQHF.

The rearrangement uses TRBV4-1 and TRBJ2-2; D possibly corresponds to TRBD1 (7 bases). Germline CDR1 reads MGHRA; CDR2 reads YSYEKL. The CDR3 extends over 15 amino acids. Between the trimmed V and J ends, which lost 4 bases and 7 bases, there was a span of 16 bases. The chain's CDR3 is CASSRDRLVFGELFF. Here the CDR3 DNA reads TGCGCCAGCAGCCGGGACAGACTAGTTTTCGGGGAGCTGTTTTTT.